What follows describes a single TCR beta chain. Everyone who took part was roughly 18 to 89 years old, and they came from 20 to 25 US areas. Per the original data handling: Reference gene primers were amplified, and this amplification served to estimate nucleated cell counts. The method was immunoSEQ multiplex PCR; TCRdb's version includes in-frame clones alone and lacks a portion of them. That table is the source of V, J and clone size, and D and trimming were worked out from the DNA. The table lists around 370,000 clones, around 90% of them singletons. The data belong to a study of blood T cell repertoires in COVID-19. Study in general: The United States, Italy and Spain were the sources of the acute and convalescent COVID-19 samples.

V lost 4 bases, J lost 10 bases, and 4 bases stayed unmatched. Per germline, CDR1 LGHDT and CDR2 YNNKEL (reference sequence). The CDR3 extends over 13 amino acids. The sequence was collected from a woman under 30 who had recovered from COVID-19. Sample: PBMCs or T cells enriched from blood (not recorded which). The chain carries TRBV3-1 (or the pseudogene TRBV3-2) and TRBJ1-4; 9 bases map to TRBD1. The CDR3 loop reads CASSLGQGGKLFF. The CDR3 nucleotides are TGTGCCAGCAGCCTGGGACAGGGCGGAAAACTGTTTTTT.